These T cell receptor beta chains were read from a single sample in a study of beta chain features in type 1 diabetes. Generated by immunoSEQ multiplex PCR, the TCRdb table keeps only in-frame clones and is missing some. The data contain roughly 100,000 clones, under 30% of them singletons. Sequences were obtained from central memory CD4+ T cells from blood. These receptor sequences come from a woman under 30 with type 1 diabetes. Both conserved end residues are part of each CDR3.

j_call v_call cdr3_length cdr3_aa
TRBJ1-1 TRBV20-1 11 CSAYREPEAFF
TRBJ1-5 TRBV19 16 CASSLRGTWSNQPQHF
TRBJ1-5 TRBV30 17 CAWSVRGELFSNQPQHF
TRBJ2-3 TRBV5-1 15 CASSRGTVVPDTQYF
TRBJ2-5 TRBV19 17 CASTAKREDPLGETQYF
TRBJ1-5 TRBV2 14 CASRKQWASQPQHF
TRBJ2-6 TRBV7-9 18 CASSSSGGEGSGANVLTF
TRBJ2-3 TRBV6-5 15 CASSYGVGKGDTQYF
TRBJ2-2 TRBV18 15 CASSEGQLNTGELFF
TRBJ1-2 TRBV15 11 CATSRGEGYTF
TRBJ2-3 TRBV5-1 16 CASSVKGAGSTDTQYF
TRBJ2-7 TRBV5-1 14 CASSLGTGGYEQYF
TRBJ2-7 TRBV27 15 CASRFLRDSSYEQYF
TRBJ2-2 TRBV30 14 CAWSAGFDSGELFF
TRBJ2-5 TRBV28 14 CASSLPSGTETQYF
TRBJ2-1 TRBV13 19 CASSPLAGGPRRSYNEQFF
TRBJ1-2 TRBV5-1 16 CASSLAIQGANYGYTF